This section outlines one T cell receptor beta chain sequence together with its context. Reverse transcription of roughly 0.5 to 1 ug RNA used random hexamers. Multiplex PCR with immunoSEQ amplified the TCR beta CDR3 across 54 Vbeta and 13 Jbeta. One entry per CDR3 protein, called by TCRdb with MiXCR from the immunoSEQ multiplex PCR reads. The profile shows some 300,000 distinct CDR3 sequences, roughly 85% of them singletons. This entry comes from a study of CD8 T cells in Susac syndrome. TEMRA cells were FACS-enriched, with CD8+ and CD4+ T cells isolated negatively. CDR3 length equals 14 residues. The germline V and J ends were trimmed by 7 bases and 5 bases, with 14 bases remaining between them. CDR1 and CDR2 from the germline V gene are MNHEY and SVGAGI.

The receptor's source is a human donor with multiple sclerosis. The J gene is TRBJ2-2, the V gene TRBV6-5; the D gene is possibly TRBD1 (5 bases). Material for sequencing was CD8+ T cells from PBMCs. The DNA of the CDR3 is TGTGCCAGCACTTCCCGTGGGGCTACCGGGGAGCTGTTTTTT. It is translated as CASTSRGATGELFF.